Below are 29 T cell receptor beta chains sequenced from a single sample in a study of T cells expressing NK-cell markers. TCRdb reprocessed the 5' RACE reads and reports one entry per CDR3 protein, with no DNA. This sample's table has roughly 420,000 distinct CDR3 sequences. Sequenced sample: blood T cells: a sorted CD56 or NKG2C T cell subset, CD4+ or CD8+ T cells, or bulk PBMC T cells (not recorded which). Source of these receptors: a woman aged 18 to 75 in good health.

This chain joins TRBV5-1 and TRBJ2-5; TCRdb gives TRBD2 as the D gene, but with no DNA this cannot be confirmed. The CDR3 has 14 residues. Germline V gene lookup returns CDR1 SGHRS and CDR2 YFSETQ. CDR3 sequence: CASGRQGLKETQYF. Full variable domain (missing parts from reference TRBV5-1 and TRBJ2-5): KAGVTQTPRYLIKTRGQQVTLSCSPISGHRSVSWYQQTPGQGLQFLFEYFSETQRNKGNFPGRFSGRQFSNSRSEMNVSTLELGDSALYLCASGRQGLKETQYFGPGTRLLVL.

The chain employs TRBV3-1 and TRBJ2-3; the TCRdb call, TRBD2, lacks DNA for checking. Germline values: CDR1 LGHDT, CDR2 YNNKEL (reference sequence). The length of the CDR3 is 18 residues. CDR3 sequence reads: CASSPRTSGGVTTDTQYF.

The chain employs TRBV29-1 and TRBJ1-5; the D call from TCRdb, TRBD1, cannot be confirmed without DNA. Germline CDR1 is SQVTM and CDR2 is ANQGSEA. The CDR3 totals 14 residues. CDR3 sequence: CSATQGQGSQPQHF.

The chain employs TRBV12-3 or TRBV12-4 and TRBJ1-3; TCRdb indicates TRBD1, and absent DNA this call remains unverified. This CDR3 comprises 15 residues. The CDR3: CASRPGQPSGNTIYF.

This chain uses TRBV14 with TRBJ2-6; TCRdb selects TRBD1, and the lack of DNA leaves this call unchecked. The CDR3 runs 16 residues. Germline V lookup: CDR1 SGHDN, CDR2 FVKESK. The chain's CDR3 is CASSPTGRSGANVLTF.

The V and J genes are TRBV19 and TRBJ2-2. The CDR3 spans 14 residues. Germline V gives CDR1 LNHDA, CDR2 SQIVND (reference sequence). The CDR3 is CASSMGQFTGELFF. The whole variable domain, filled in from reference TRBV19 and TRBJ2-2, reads DGGITQSPKYLFRKEGQNVTLSCEQNLNHDAMYWYRQDPGQGLRLIYYSQIVNDFQKGDIAEGYSVSREKKESFPLTVTSAQKNPTAFYLCASSMGQFTGELFFGEGSRLTVL.

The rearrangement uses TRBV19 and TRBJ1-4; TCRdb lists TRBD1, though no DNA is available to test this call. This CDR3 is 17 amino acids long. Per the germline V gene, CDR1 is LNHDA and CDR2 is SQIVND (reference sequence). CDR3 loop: CASTILGHPRTNEKLFF.

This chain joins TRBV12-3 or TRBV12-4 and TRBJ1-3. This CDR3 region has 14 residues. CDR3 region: CASSLGRFGNTIYF.

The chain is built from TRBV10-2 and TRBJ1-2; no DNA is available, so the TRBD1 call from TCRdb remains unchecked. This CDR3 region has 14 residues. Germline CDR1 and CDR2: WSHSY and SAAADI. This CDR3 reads CASSTGTASYGYTF.

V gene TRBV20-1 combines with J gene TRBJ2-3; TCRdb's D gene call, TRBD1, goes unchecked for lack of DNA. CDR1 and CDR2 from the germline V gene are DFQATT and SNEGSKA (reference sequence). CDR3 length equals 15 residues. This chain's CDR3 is CSASGHAGFTDTQYF.

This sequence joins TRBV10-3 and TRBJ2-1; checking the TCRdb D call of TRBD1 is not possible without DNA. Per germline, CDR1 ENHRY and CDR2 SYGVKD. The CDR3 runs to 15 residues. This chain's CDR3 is CAISPMTARGDEQFF.

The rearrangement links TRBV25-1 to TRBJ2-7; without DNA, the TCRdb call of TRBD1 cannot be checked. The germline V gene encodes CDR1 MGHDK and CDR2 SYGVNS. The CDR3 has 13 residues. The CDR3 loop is CASSWGVSYEQYF.

The CDR3: CASSLSDSYYEQYF. The chain is built from TRBV7-2 and TRBJ2-7. The CDR3 totals 14 residues. CDR1 is SGHTA, CDR2 FQGNSA, per germline.

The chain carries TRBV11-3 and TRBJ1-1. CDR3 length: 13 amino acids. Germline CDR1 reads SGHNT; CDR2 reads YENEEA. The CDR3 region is CASSFGEGTEAFF.

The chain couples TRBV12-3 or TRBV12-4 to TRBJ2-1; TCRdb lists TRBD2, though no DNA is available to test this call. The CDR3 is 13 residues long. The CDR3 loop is CASTLLDHNEQFF.

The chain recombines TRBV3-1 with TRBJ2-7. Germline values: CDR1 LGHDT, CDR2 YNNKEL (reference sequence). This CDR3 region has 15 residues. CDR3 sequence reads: CASSQDQGSGNEQYF.

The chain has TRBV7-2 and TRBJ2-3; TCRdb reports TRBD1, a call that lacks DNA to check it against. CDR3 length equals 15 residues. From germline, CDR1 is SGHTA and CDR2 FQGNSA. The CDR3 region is CASSFSGTGGDTQYF.

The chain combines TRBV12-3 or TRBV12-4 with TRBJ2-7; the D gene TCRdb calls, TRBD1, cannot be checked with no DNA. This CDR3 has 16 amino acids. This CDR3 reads CASSLRSLGGSYEQYF.

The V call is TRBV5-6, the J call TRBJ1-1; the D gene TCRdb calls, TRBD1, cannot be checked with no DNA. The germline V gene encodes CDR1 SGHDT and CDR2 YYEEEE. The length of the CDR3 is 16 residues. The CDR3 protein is CASSLAQTGKEAEAFF.

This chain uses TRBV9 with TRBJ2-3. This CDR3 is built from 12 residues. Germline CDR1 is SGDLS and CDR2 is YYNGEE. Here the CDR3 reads CASSVEADTQYF.

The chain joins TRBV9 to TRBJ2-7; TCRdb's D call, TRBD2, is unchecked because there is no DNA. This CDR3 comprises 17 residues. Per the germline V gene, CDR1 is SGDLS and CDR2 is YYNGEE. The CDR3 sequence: CASSPKAGSGSIYEQYF.

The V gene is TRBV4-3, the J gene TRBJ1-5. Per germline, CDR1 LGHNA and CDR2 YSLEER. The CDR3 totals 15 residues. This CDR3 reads CASSQDRGFWAPQHF.

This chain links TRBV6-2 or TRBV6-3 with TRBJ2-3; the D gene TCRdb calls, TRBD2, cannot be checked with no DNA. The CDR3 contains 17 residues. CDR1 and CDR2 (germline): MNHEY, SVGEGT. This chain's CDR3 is CASSFSPIAGVADTQYF.

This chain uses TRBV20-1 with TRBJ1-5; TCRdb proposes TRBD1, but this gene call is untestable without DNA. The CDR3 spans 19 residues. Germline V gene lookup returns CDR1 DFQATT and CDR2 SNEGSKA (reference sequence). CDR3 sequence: CSAGSPPGQGAKSNQPQHF.

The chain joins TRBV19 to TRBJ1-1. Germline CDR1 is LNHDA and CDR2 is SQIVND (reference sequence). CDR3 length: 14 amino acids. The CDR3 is CATRWRDRNTEAFF.

The CDR3 sequence is CSARDAGVNEQFF. This rearrangement joins TRBV20-1 to TRBJ2-1; the D call of TRBD1 rests on TCRdb alone, since no DNA is present to check it. Germline values: CDR1 DFQATT, CDR2 SNEGSKA (reference sequence). The CDR3 runs 13 residues.

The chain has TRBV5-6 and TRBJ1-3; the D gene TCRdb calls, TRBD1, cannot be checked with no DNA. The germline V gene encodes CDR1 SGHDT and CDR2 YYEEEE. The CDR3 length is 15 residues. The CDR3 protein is CASSTPTGGGNTIYF.

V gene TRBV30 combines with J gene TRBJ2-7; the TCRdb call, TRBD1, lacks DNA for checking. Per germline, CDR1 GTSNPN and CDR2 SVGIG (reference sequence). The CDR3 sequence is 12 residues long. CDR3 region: CAWSAGQYEQYF.

The CDR3 loop reads CSASTPAGVSADTQYF. The chain joins TRBV20-1 to TRBJ2-3; TCRdb selects TRBD2, and the lack of DNA leaves this call unchecked. In germline, CDR1 is DFQATT, CDR2 SNEGSKA (reference sequence). The CDR3 loop spans 16 amino acids.